Below, 9 T cell receptor beta chains from the same sample are listed, as sequenced in a study of cytomegalovirus exposure and HLA in healthy donors. A multiplex PCR was run with 60 Vbeta primers and 13 Jbeta primers. Repertoires were generated with immunoSEQ multiplex PCR, while TCRdb's copy carries only in-frame clones and drops some. The sample consists of tens of thousands of clones, 78% of them appearing once. Specimen: PBMCs. The receptors stem from a male donor in good health and CMV-seropositive.

The chain's CDR3 is CASTGTRVNYGYTF. In nucleotides, the CDR3 is TGTGCCAGCACCGGGACAAGGGTTAACTATGGCTACACCTTC. V and J are TRBV6-6 and TRBJ1-2, with a tentative D call TRBD1 (6 bases). The CDR3 extends over 14 amino acids. Between the trimmed V and J ends, which lost 7 bases and 1 base, there was a span of 13 bases. Germline V CDR1 and CDR2: MNHNY, SVGAGI (reference sequence).

The chain is built from TRBV6-1 and TRBJ2-7, with 7 bases fitting TRBD1. Germline loops: CDR1 MNHNS, CDR2 SASEGT. This CDR3 has 17 amino acids. J was trimmed by 2 bases and V by 0 bases; bases with no gene match: 10. The CDR3 coding sequence is TGTGCCAGCAGTGAAGCGGGTGGGACAGTCGGGACCTACGAGCAGTACTTC. Translating gives CASSEAGGTVGTYEQYF.

The CDR3 nucleotides read TGCGCCAGCAGCCCGAGGGGAGGCGAAAAACTGTTTTTT. Translating gives CASSPRGGEKLFF. The V and J genes are TRBV5-1 and TRBJ1-4, with D possibly matching TRBD1 (5 bases). V was cut by 4 bases and J by 8 bases, with 12 bases left in between. This CDR3 comprises 13 residues. CDR1 SGHRS and CDR2 YFSETQ come from the germline V gene. The entire variable domain, with the rest obtained from reference TRBV5-1 and TRBJ1-4, is as follows: KAGVTQTPRYLIKTRGQQVTLSCSPISGHRSVSWYQQTPGQGLQFLFEYFSETQRNKGNFPGRFSGRQFSNSRSEMNVSTLELGDSALYLCASSPRGGEKLFFGSGTQLSVL.

V is TRBV28 and J is TRBJ2-1, with 8 bases identical to TRBD2. CDR1 and CDR2 from the germline V gene are MDHEN and SYDVKM. The CDR3 covers 12 residues. Trimming cost V 6 bases and J 13 bases; bases outside gene matches: 8. The CDR3 bases are TGTGCCAGCAGCTCGGGGGGGACGCCCCAGTTCTTC. This translates into CASSSGGTPQFF.

This chain connects TRBV28 to TRBJ1-1; D remains ambiguous. CDR3 size: 15 residues. The germline V and J ends were trimmed by 2 bases and 2 bases, with 12 bases remaining between them. CDR1 MDHEN and CDR2 SYDVKM come from the germline V gene. CDR3 protein: CASSLELLANTEAFF. In DNA, the CDR3 is TGTGCCAGCAGTTTAGAGCTACTAGCTAACACTGAAGCTTTCTTT.

The rearrangement links TRBV7-9 to TRBJ1-2, with D possibly being TRBD1 (6 bases). The germline CDR1 and CDR2 sequences are SEHNR and FQNEAQ (reference sequence). This CDR3 contains 14 residues. The V gene lost 1 base and the J gene lost 7 bases, with 13 bases spanning the gap. CDR3: CASSLETGRVGYTF. The CDR3 DNA sequence: TGTGCCAGCAGCTTAGAGACAGGCCGGGTTGGCTACACCTTC. Variable domain in full (rest from reference TRBV7-9 and TRBJ1-2): DTGVSQNPRHKITKRGQNVTFRCDPISEHNRLYWYRQTLGQGPEFLTYFQNEAQLEKSRLLSDRFSAERPKGSFSTLEIQRTEQGDSAMYLCASSLETGRVGYTFGSGTRLTVV.

The V call is TRBV5-6, the J call TRBJ1-3; weak D call: TRBD1 (6 bases). The CDR3 is 16 amino acids. V dropped 0 bases and J dropped 4 bases, with 14 bases sitting between them. CDR1 and CDR2 from the germline V gene are SGHDT and YYEEEE. The CDR3 nucleotides read TGTGCCAGCAGCTTGGAGCAGGGGCTAGGGGGAAACACCATATATTTT. It encodes CASSLEQGLGGNTIYF.

V gene TRBV7-9 combines with J gene TRBJ2-5, with 7 nucleotides matching TRBD2. V dropped 3 bases and J dropped 1; count of bases not matched to a gene: 11. Germline V CDR1 and CDR2: SEHNR, FQNEAQ (reference sequence). The CDR3 has 17 residues. CDR3 in amino acids: CASSFPAGRETQETQYF. The CDR3 bases are TGTGCCAGCAGCTTTCCTGCAGGGAGGGAGACCCAAGAGACCCAGTACTTC.

The V call is TRBV10-2, the J call TRBJ1-1; 7 bases agree with TRBD1. The CDR3 spans 13 residues. The V gene end was trimmed by 4 bases and the J gene end by 4 bases; junction bases not matched to a gene: 3. Germline CDR1 WSHSY, CDR2 SAAADI. CDR3 bases: TGCGCCAGCAGTGTCGCAGGGGGCACTGAAGCTTTCTTT. Translated: CASSVAGGTEAFF.